Below, 20 T cell receptor beta chains from the same sample are listed, as sequenced in a study of blood T cells in healthy people across ages. The second PCR ran about 7 to 12 cycles with a sample-barcoded 5' primer and J-beta primers. One entry per CDR3 protein, called by TCRdb with MiXCR from the 5' RACE reads. In the table there are about 760,000 distinct CDR3 sequences, roughly 25% of which are singletons. These data were also filed under a second study, of T cells of mothers and their children.

The sample comprised blood. These receptors were taken from a boy younger than 18 in good health.

About this clonotype: At one boundary the junction diverges from the germline segment, which might be a read error. This chain links TRBV2 with TRBJ2-3; maybe TRBD1 (6 bases). In germline, CDR1 is SNHLY, CDR2 FYNNEI. CDR3 size: 17 residues. CDR3 sequence reads: CASSEALAWGDRSPSCF. As DNA, the CDR3 is TGTGCCAGCAGTGAAGCCTTGGCTTGGGGAGACAGGTCCCCGTCGTGTTTT.

A few counts support this clonotype. The chain recombines TRBV4-1 with TRBJ2-7; 9 bases align to TRBD2. The CDR3 totals 15 residues. Trimming at V came to 3 bases and at J to 5 bases, leaving 8 bases not matched to a gene. Germline V gene lookup returns CDR1 MGHRA and CDR2 YSYEKL. This chain's CDR3 is CASSHLAGRINEQYF. CDR3 DNA: TGCGCCAGCAGCCACCTAGCGGGAAGGATTAACGAGCAGTACTTC.

CDR3 bases: TGTGCCAGCAGCCACCTATCGGGGACGGATGACACAGATACGCAGTATTTT. It yields the protein CASSHLSGTDDTDTQYF. This chain joins TRBV14 and TRBJ2-3; D is tentatively TRBD1 or TRBD2 (5 bases each). The CDR3 is 17 residues long. Germline-derived CDR1 and CDR2 are SGHDN and FVKESK. Trimming shortened V by 3 bases and J by 2 bases, and 18 bases separated the two germline ends. The complete variable domain, with remaining parts taken from reference TRBV14 and TRBJ2-3, reads EAGVTQFPSHSVIEKGQTVTLRCDPISGHDNLYWYRRVMGKEIKFLLHFVKESKQDESGMPNNRFLAERTGGTYSTLKVQPAELEDSGVYFCASSHLSGTDDTDTQYFGPGTRLTVL.

The gene calls are TRBV3-1 and TRBJ2-7; 10 bases agree with TRBD2. V trimming: 3 bases; J trimming: 7 bases; junction bases outside the gene matches: 6. The CDR3 runs 14 residues. Germline assignment: CDR1 LGHDT and CDR2 YNNKEL (reference sequence). The CDR3 is CASSQRLAGVEQYF. CDR3 in DNA: TGTGCCAGCAGCCAGCGTCTAGCGGGGGTAGAGCAGTACTTC.

This chain links TRBV3-1 with TRBJ2-6, with D perhaps matching TRBD1 (5 bases). Matching the DNA end better, TRBJ2-5 makes the J call doubtful. This CDR3 has 15 residues. Germline CDR1 LGHDT, CDR2 YNNKEL (reference sequence). In nucleotides, the CDR3 is TGTGCCAGCAGCATCAAGAAGGGGAACCAAGAGACCCAGTACTTC. Protein product: CASSIKKGNQETQYF.

This clonotype was picked up a small number of times. The chain carries TRBV7-2 and TRBJ2-1; D remains unclear. Trimming shortened V by 4 bases and J by 2 bases, and 15 bases separated the two germline ends. The CDR3 length is 16 residues. Per the germline V gene, CDR1 is SGHTA and CDR2 is FQGNSA. The CDR3 sequence is CASSSPAMLAYNEQFF. The CDR3 DNA follows: TGTGCCAGCAGCTCCCCAGCTATGCTCGCCTACAATGAGCAGTTCTTC.

With regard to this clonotype: Germline is not matched at one junction end, which may reflect a read error. This chain joins TRBV4-1 and TRBJ2-7; the match to TRBD2 covers 9 bases. Germline-derived CDR1 and CDR2 are MGHRA and YSYEKL. The CDR3 has 15 amino acids. CDR3 sequence (DNA): TGCGCCAGTAGCCCAATAGCGGGAGTGCAATACGAGCAGTACTTC. Translation: CASSPIAGVQYEQYF.

This clonotype has more than one count but fewer than ten. The chain uses TRBV29-1 and TRBJ2-5; unclear D gene. The CDR3 extends over 14 amino acids. CDR1 is SQVTM, CDR2 ANQGSEA, per germline. V lost 4 bases to trimming and J lost 1 base, with 13 bases between them. The CDR3 bases are TGCAGCGTTGTATCTGGGTGGAGCCAAGAGACCCAGTACTTC. Translated, it gives CSVVSGWSQETQYF.

This clonotype was picked up a small number of times. This chain joins TRBV25-1 and TRBJ1-2; D is perhaps TRBD1 (5 bases). The CDR3 covers 13 residues. Germline CDR1 and CDR2: MGHDK and SYGVNS. V shed 10 bases and J shed 7 bases, with 19 bases lying between them. In DNA, the CDR3 is TGTGCCACCCAGCGAGAGGGGTTGGGTGGCTACACCTTC. Protein sequence: CATQREGLGGYTF.

The chain has TRBV29-1 and TRBJ1-1, with D unclear. The CDR3 consists of 8 residues. Germline CDR1 SQVTM, CDR2 ANQGSEA. The CDR3 bases are TGCAGGGCTGGTGTTGCTTTCTTT. This gives the protein CRAGVAFF.

This clonotype was seen a handful of times. The CDR3 bases are TGCGCCAGCAGCTTAACAGGGGTAAAACTGTTTTTT. Its translation: CASSLTGVKLFF. The chain couples TRBV5-1 to TRBJ1-4, with 7 bases lining up with TRBD1. V lost 2 bases to trimming and J lost 10 bases; unmatched junction nucleotides: 2. The CDR3 runs to 12 residues. Germline V lookup: CDR1 SGHRS, CDR2 YFSETQ.

The chain combines TRBV6-6 with TRBJ2-1; 7 bases agree with TRBD2. CDR3 length equals 16 residues. V lost 5 bases and J lost 0; bases outside the gene matches: 7. CDR1 MNHNY and CDR2 SVGAGI come from the germline V gene (reference sequence). The CDR3 sequence is CASSTREASSYNEQFF. The DNA of the CDR3 is TGTGCCAGCAGTACCCGGGAGGCTAGCTCCTACAATGAGCAGTTCTTC.

This clonotype was counted a few times. The chain has TRBV29-1 and TRBJ2-5, with D perhaps matching TRBD2 (5 bases). The end of the DNA is better explained by TRBJ2-1, so the J call may be wrong. The CDR3 runs 13 residues. CDR1 and CDR2 (germline): SQVTM, ANQGSEA. CDR3 loop: CSVEDSVGNEQFF. The DNA of the CDR3 is TGCAGCGTTGAAGATAGCGTGGGTAATGAGCAGTTCTTC.

The genes are TRBV3-1 and TRBJ2-7, with D perhaps TRBD1 (6 bases). V was pared by 11 bases and J by 0 bases, with 11 bases between. The CDR3 has 12 amino acids. The germline V gene encodes CDR1 LGHDT and CDR2 YNNKEL (reference sequence). The CDR3 loop is CACQGNSYEQYF. The CDR3 bases are TGTGCCTGCCAGGGGAACTCCTACGAGCAGTACTTC.

This clonotype was recorded a few times. The chain recombines TRBV20-1 with TRBJ2-7; no reliable D call. Germline CDR1 is DFQATT and CDR2 is SNEGSKA (reference sequence). The length of the CDR3 is 12 residues. V lost 0 bases to trimming and J lost 2 bases, with 5 bases between them. The DNA of the CDR3 is TGCAGTGCTAGAGAGGCCCCCTACGAGCAGTACTTC. Residues: CSAREAPYEQYF.

The chain has TRBV18 and TRBJ2-1, with a possible D match to TRBD1 (5 bases). The length of the CDR3 is 15 residues. CDR1 and CDR2 (germline): KGHSH, LQKENI. V shed 3 bases and J shed 2 bases, with 11 bases lying between them. CDR3 DNA: TGTGCCAGCTCACCGTCGGCAGGGACCTACAATGAGCAGTTCTTC. It codes for CASSPSAGTYNEQFF.

This clonotype has just a few counts. CDR3 sequence: CSARGGTGQETQYF. CDR3 coding DNA: TGCAGTGCTAGAGGGGGGACAGGGCAAGAGACCCAGTACTTC. The chain carries TRBV20-1 and TRBJ2-5, with 9 bases matching TRBD1. Per germline, CDR1 DFQATT and CDR2 SNEGSKA (reference sequence). J was trimmed by 2 bases and V by 1 base; bases with no gene match: 2. This CDR3 region has 14 residues.

This clonotype was counted a few times. The chain has TRBV28 and TRBJ1-2; D remains ambiguous. Germline V CDR1 and CDR2: MDHEN, SYDVKM. The CDR3 has 15 residues. V lost 5 bases and J 1 base, leaving 14 bases between the germline ends. CDR3 amino acids: CASSGTGFLNYGYTF. The CDR3 DNA sequence: TGTGCCAGCAGTGGCACCGGGTTCCTTAACTATGGCTACACCTTC.

This clonotype was recorded a few times. The genes are TRBV11-2 and TRBJ2-2, with D possibly being TRBD1 (5 bases). Germline-derived CDR1 and CDR2 are SGHAT and FQNNGV. Trimming shortened V by 0 bases and J by 0 bases, and 11 bases separated the two germline ends. This CDR3 is built from 17 residues. This CDR3 is CASSLDIWGPNTGELFF. The CDR3 DNA is TGTGCCAGCAGCTTAGACATCTGGGGCCCGAACACCGGGGAGCTGTTTTTT. The full variable domain, rest sourced from reference TRBV11-2 and TRBJ2-2, is EAGVAQSPRYKIIEKRQSVAFWCNPISGHATLYWYQQILGQGPKLLIQFQNNGVVDDSQLPKDRFSAERLKGVDSTLKIQPAKLEDSAVYLCASSLDIWGPNTGELFFGEGSRLTVL.

This clonotype has just a few counts. The chain has TRBV28 and TRBJ2-2; unclear D gene. The CDR3 spans 12 residues. V was pared by 4 bases and J by 7 bases, with 7 bases between. Germline V gene lookup returns CDR1 MDHEN and CDR2 SYDVKM. CDR3 sequence: CASSSDHGELFF. The CDR3 bases are TGTGCCAGCAGTTCTGATCACGGGGAGCTGTTTTTT.